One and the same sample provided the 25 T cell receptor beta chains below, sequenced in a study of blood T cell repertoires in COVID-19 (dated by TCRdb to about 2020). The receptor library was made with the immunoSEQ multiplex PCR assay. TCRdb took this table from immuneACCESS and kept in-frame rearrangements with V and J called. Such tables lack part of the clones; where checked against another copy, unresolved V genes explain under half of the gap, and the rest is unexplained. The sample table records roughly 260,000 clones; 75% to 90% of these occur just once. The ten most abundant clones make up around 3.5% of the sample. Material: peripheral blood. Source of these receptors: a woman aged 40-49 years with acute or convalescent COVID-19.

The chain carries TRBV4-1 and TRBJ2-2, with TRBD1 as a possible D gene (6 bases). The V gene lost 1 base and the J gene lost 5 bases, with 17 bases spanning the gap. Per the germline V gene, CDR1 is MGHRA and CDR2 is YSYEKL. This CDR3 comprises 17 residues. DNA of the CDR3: TGCGCCAGCAGCCAAGCCGCAGGGGTAAGGAGGACCGGGGAGCTGTTTTTT. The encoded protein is CASSQAAGVRRTGELFF.

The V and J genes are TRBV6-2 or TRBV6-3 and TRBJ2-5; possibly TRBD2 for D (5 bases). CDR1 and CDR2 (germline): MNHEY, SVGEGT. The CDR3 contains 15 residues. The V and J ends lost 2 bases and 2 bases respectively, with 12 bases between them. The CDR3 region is CASSYKIRGQETQYF. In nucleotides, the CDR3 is TGTGCCAGCAGTTACAAAATCCGGGGTCAAGAGACCCAGTACTTC.

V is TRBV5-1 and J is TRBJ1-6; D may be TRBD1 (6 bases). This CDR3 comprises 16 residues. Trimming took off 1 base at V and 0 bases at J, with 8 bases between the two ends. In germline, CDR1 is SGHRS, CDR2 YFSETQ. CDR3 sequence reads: CASSLRQASYNSPLHF. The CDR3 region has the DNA TGCGCCAGCAGCTTGCGACAGGCCTCCTATAATTCACCCCTCCACTTT.

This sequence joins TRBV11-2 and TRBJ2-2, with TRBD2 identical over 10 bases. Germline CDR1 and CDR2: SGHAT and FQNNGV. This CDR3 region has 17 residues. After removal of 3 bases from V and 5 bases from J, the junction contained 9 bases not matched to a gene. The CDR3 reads CASSLGLISGGTGELFF. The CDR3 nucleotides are TGTGCCAGCAGCTTGGGATTAATTAGCGGGGGGACCGGGGAGCTGTTTTTT.

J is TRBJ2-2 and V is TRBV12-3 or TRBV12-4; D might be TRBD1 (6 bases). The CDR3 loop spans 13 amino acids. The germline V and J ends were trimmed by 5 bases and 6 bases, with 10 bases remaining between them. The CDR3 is CASSVYRAGELFF. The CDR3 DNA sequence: TGTGCCAGCAGTGTATACAGGGCCGGGGAGCTGTTTTTT.

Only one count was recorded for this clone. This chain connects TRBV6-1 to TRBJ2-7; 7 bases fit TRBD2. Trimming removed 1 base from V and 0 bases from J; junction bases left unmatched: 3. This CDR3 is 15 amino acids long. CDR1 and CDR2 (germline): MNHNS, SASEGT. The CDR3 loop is CASSEGRGSSYEQYV. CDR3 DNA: TGTGCCAGCAGTGAAGGGCGGGGGAGCTCCTACGAGCAGTACGTC.

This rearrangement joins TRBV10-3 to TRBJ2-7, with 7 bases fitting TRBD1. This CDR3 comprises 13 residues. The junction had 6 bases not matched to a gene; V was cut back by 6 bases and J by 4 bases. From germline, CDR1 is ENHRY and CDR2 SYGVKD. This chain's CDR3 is CAIRGDSLYEQYV. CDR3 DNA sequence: TGTGCCATCAGGGGGGACAGCTTATACGAGCAGTACGTC.

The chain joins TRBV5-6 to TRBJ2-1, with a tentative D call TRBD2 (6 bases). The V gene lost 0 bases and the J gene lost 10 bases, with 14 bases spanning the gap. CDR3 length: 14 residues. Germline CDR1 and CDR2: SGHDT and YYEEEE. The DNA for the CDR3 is TGTGCCAGCAGCTTGGTGGAGGGGTCTAGCGAGCAGTTCTTC. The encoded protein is CASSLVEGSSEQFF.

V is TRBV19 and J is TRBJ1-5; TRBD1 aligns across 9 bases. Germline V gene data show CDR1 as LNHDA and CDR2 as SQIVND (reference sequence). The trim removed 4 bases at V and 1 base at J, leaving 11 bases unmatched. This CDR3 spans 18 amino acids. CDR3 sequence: CASSNRDRVVWSNQPQHF. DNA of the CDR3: TGTGCCAGTAGTAACCGGGACAGGGTGGTCTGGAGCAATCAGCCCCAGCATTTT.

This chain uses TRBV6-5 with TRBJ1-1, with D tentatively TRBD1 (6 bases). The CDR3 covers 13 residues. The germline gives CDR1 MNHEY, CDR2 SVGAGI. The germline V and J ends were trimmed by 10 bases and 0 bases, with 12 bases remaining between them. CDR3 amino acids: CATFAGVNTEAFF. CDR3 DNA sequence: TGTGCCACCTTCGCAGGGGTGAACACTGAAGCTTTCTTT.

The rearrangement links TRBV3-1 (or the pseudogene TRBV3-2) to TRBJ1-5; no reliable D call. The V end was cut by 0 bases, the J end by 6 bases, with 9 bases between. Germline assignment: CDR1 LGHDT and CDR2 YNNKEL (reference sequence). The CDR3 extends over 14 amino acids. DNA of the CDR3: TGTGCCAGCAGCCAAGACTTTTTCGGTCAGCCCCAGCATTTT. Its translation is CASSQDFFGQPQHF.

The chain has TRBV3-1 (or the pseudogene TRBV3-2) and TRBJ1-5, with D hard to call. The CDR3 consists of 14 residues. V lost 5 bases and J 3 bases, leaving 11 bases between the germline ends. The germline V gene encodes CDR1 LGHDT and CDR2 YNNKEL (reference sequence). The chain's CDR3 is CASSVSGPNQPQHF. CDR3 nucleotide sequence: TGTGCCAGCAGCGTCAGCGGGCCCAATCAGCCCCAGCATTTT.

CDR3 sequence: CASSYSRGNTIYF. CDR3 sequence (DNA): TGTGCCAGCAGTTACTCGCGGGGAAACACCATATATTTT. The gene calls are TRBV6-5 and TRBJ1-3; D is undetermined. Germline V lookup: CDR1 MNHEY, CDR2 SVGAGI. The CDR3 totals 13 residues. V gave up 0 bases and J gave up 4 bases, with 4 bases separating them.

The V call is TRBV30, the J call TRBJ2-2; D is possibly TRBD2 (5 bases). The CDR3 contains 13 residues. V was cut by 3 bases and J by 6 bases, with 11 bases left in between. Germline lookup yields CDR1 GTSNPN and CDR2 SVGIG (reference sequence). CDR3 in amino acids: CAWRRALPGELFF. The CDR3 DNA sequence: TGTGCCTGGAGGAGGGCCCTGCCCGGGGAGCTGTTTTTT.

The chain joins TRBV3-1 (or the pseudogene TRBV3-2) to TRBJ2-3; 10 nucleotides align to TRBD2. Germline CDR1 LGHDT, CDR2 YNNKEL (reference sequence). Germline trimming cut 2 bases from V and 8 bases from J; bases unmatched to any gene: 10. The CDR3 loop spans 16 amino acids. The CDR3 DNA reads TGTGCCAGCAGCCAAACACTAGCGGGGAGAAGTGGTACGCAGTATTTT. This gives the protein CASSQTLAGRSGTQYF.

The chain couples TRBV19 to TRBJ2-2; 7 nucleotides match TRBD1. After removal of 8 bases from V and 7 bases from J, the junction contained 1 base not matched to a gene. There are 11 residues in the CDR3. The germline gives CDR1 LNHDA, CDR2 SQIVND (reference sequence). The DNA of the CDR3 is TGTGCCAGTCAGGGGGTCGGGGAGCTGTTTTTT. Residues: CASQGVGELFF.

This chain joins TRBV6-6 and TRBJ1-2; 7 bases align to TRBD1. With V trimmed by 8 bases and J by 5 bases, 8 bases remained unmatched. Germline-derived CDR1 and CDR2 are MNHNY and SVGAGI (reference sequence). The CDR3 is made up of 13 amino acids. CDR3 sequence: CASGQGVYYGYTF. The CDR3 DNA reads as TGTGCCAGCGGTCAGGGGGTCTATTATGGCTACACCTTC.

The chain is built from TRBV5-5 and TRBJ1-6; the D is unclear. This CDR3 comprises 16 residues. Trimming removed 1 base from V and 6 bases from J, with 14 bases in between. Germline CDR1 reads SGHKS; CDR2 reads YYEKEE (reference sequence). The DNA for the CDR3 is TGTGCCAGCAGCTTGTACGGGTCAGTGATTAATTCACCCCTCCACTTT. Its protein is CASSLYGSVINSPLHF.

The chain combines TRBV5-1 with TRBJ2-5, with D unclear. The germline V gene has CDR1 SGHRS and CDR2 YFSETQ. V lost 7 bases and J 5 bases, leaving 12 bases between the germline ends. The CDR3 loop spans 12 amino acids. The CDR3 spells CASGPQMETQYF. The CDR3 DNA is TGCGCCAGCGGTCCCCAGATGGAGACCCAGTACTTC. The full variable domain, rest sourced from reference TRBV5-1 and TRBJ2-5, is KAGVTQTPRYLIKTRGQQVTLSCSPISGHRSVSWYQQTPGQGLQFLFEYFSETQRNKGNFPGRFSGRQFSNSRSEMNVSTLELGDSALYLCASGPQMETQYFGPGTRLLVL.

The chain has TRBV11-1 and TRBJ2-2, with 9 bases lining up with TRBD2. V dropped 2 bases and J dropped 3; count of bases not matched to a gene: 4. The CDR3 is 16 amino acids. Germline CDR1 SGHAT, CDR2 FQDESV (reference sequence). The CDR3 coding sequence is TGTGCCAGCAGCTTATGGCGGGGGGGCGACACCGGGGAGCTGTTTTTT. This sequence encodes CASSLWRGGDTGELFF.

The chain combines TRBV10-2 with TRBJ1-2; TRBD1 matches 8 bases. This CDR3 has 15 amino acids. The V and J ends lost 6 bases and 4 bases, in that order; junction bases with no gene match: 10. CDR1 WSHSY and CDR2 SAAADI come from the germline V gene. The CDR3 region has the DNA TGCGCCAGCAGGGAGGGGCAGGGGGCAGGCTATGGCTACACCTTC. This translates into CASREGQGAGYGYTF.

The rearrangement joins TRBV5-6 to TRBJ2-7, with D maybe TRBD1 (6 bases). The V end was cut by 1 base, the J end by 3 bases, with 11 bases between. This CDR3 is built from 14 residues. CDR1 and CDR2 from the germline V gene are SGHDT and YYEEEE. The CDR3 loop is CASSLFDRSYEQYV. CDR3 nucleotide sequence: TGTGCCAGCAGCTTGTTCGACAGGAGCTACGAGCAGTACGTC.

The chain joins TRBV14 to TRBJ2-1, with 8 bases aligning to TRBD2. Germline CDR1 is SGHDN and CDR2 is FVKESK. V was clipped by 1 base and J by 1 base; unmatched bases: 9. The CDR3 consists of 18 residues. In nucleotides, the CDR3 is TGTGCCAGCAGCCAAGGGCGGATGAGCGGGGGTTCCTACAATGAGCAGTTCTTC. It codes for CASSQGRMSGGSYNEQFF.

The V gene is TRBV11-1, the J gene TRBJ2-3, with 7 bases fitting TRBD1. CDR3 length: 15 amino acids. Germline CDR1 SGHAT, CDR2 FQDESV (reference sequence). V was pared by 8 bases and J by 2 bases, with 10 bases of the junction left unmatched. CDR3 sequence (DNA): TGTGCCAGCTGCTACTCAGGGGGTTACACAGATACGCAGTATTTT. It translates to CASCYSGGYTDTQYF.

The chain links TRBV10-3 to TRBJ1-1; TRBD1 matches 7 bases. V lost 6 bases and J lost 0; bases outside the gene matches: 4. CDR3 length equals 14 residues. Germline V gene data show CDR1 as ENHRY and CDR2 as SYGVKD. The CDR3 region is CAIRGQTMNTEAFF. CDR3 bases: TGTGCCATCAGGGGACAGACTATGAACACTGAAGCTTTCTTT.